This T cell receptor (beta chain) came from a study of blood T cell repertoires in COVID-19. On the study more broadly: The study drew acute and convalescent COVID-19 samples from the United States, Italy and Spain. The analysed material was cDNA or gDNA that came from T cells, B-cell-depleted T cells, or PBMCs.

Study processing details: Scientists estimated how many nucleated cells there were by amplifying reference gene primers. The protocol was immunoSEQ multiplex PCR, while the TCRdb copy is restricted to in-frame clones and leaves out a portion. V and J calls and clone size follow that table, whereas D and trimming were derived from the DNA. The sample has fewer than 150,000 clones; 80% to 90% are singletons. Trimming stripped 5 bases from V and 1 base from J, with 11 bases between. The CDR3 totals 14 residues. Germline CDR1 reads LNHDA; CDR2 reads SQIVND (reference sequence). The receptor was isolated from a woman in her 70s with acute or convalescent COVID-19. The sample was peripheral blood. V gene TRBV19 combines with J gene TRBJ1-2; no reliable D call. The CDR3 DNA reads as TGTGCCAGTAGTGTGACAAGTTTTAACTATGGCTACACCTTC. It specifies CASSVTSFNYGYTF.